Presented here are 19 T cell receptor beta chains from one specimen sequenced in a study of post-analysis software for immune sequencing data (dated by TCRdb to 2013 to 2016). Summary of the overall study and its limitations: Significantly higher frequencies in patients than in controls were found for roughly five TRBV segments, including TRBV5-6, TRBV5-1 and TRBV20-1.

No antigen is known for these receptors. Receptor libraries were prepared by PCR. The run used an Illumina HiSeq 2500. Unique molecular identifiers were incorporated into TCR beta cDNA libraries to reduce PCR and sequencing biases. TCRdb passed the public sequencing reads through fastp at Q25 and MiXCR, retaining productive beta sequences. When rows share a CDR3 protein, they turn into one entry using the most common DNA and genes. This sample holds about 200,000 distinct CDR3 sequences; around 29% were observed only once. The ten most abundant clones make up more than 3% of the sample. What was sequenced was blood. The receptor source for this set is a girl between 2 and 17 years old with multiple sclerosis.

The CDR3 DNA reads TGTGCCAGCAGTACCGGGCCCGCGATAGGCTACACCTTC. This translates into CASSTGPAIGYTF. The chain is built from TRBV28 and TRBJ1-2; D is unresolved. Trimming stripped 5 bases from V and 8 bases from J, with 15 bases between. The CDR3 sequence is 13 residues long. Germline assignment: CDR1 MDHEN and CDR2 SYDVKM.

The rearrangement links TRBV20-1 to TRBJ2-7; 8 nucleotides match TRBD2. The germline CDR1 and CDR2 sequences are DFQATT and SNEGSKA (reference sequence). The CDR3 spans 17 residues. The V gene end was trimmed by 3 bases and the J gene end by 4 bases; junction bases not matched to a gene: 17. CDR3 sequence: CSASLAGNHHVGYEQYF. CDR3 sequence (DNA): TGCAGTGCTAGCTTAGCGGGAAACCACCATGTGGGGTACGAGCAGTACTTC.

This clonotype was seen only a few times. The chain uses TRBV29-1 and TRBJ2-3, with 10 nucleotides matching TRBD1. The trim removed 1 base at V and 5 bases at J, leaving 3 bases unmatched. The CDR3 consists of 14 residues. The germline V gene has CDR1 SQVTM and CDR2 ANQGSEA. The CDR3 region is CSVEGGQGGDTQYF. CDR3 in DNA: TGCAGCGTTGAAGGAGGACAGGGGGGAGATACGCAGTATTTT.

This clonotype was seen repeatedly, ten times or more. The chain links TRBV5-1 to TRBJ2-7, with D maybe TRBD2 (5 bases). Deletions cut 3 bases from V and 3 bases from J, with 16 bases between. The CDR3 consists of 15 residues. Germline values: CDR1 SGHRS, CDR2 YFSETQ. As DNA, the CDR3 is TGCGCCAGCAGCTGGCTGGCGGGTTCCAACTACGAGCAGTACTTC. Protein sequence: CASSWLAGSNYEQYF.

This clonotype was found many times. The chain is built from TRBV5-1 and TRBJ2-6; D remains ambiguous. V was pared by 2 bases and J by 8 bases, with 8 bases between. The CDR3 consists of 13 residues. Looked up from germline, CDR1 is SGHRS and CDR2 is YFSETQ. CDR3 sequence: CASSFQNTNVLTF. The CDR3 coding sequence is TGCGCCAGCAGCTTTCAGAACACCAACGTCCTGACTTTC. The full variable domain, its missing parts supplied by reference TRBV5-1 and TRBJ2-6, is KAGVTQTPRYLIKTRGQQVTLSCSPISGHRSVSWYQQTPGQGLQFLFEYFSETQRNKGNFPGRFSGRQFSNSRSEMNVSTLELGDSALYLCASSFQNTNVLTFGAGSRLTVL.

Concerning this clonotype itself: A much larger clone differs by one base, so this may be a read error. This chain links TRBV6-5 with TRBJ2-7; perhaps TRBD2 as D (7 bases). Germline CDR1 MNHEY, CDR2 SVGAGI. V was clipped by 6 bases and J by 7 bases, with 19 bases between them. CDR3 size: 14 residues. The CDR3 DNA reads as TGTGCCAGCAGACTTCCTGGGGGGGCGAATGAGCAGTACTTC. Amino acid sequence: CASRLPGGANEQYF.

The gene calls are TRBV5-1 and TRBJ1-2, with no clear D. Trimming took 1 base from V and 6 from J, leaving 16 bases between them. The germline CDR1 and CDR2 sequences are SGHRS and YFSETQ. CDR3 length equals 15 residues. The CDR3 loop is CASSLNKGWANGYTF. The CDR3 region has the DNA TGCGCCAGCAGCTTGAATAAGGGCTGGGCTAATGGCTACACCTTC.

There are a few counts of this clonotype. The rearrangement joins TRBV18 to TRBJ1-2; the D is unclear. The CDR3 runs to 15 residues. CDR1 is KGHSH and CDR2 is LQKENI in the germline V gene. V was pared by 1 base and J by 8 bases, with 17 bases between. CDR3 amino acids: CASSPQGSLQEGYTF. As DNA, the CDR3 is TGTGCCAGCTCACCACAGGGATCCCTCCAAGAAGGCTACACCTTC.

The table lists this clonotype with many counts. The chain uses TRBV7-9 and TRBJ2-3; D is undetermined. V lost 2 bases to trimming and J lost 1 base, with 10 bases between them. This CDR3 has 15 residues. Germline V gives CDR1 SEHNR, CDR2 FQNEAQ (reference sequence). CDR3 sequence reads: CASSLSTEGTDTQYF. CDR3 in DNA: TGTGCCAGCAGCTTATCGACCGAGGGCACAGATACGCAGTATTTT.

This chain joins TRBV5-1 and TRBJ2-1, with D possibly TRBD2 on 5 matching bases. The end of the DNA is better explained by TRBJ2-7, so the J call may be wrong. The CDR3 loop spans 15 amino acids. The germline V gene has CDR1 SGHRS and CDR2 YFSETQ. Here the CDR3 DNA reads TGCGCCGGCGACGGGCGTGAGGGTGGCTACAATGAGCAGTACTTC. Protein: CAGDGREGGYNEQYF.

Concerning this clonotype: This may come from a read error, since a much larger clone is one base off. V usage is TRBV20-1 and J usage is TRBJ2-1; a weak D match, TRBD1 (6 bases). The CDR3 totals 14 residues. V lost 7 bases and J 4 bases, leaving 17 bases between the germline ends. CDR1 is DFQATT and CDR2 is SNEGSKA in the germline V gene (reference sequence). The CDR3 DNA reads TGCAGTGGGGCAAACAGGGTCAGGTACAATGAGCAGTTCTTC. It is translated as CSGANRVRYNEQFF.

This clonotype showed up many times. V is TRBV15 and J is TRBJ2-3; 7 bases map to TRBD1. CDR1 and CDR2 from the germline V gene are LNHNV and YYDKDF (reference sequence). The length of the CDR3 is 16 residues. V was clipped by 1 base and J by 6 bases; unmatched bases: 10. Here the CDR3 reads CATSRVMAGGSDTQYF. The CDR3 DNA sequence: TGTGCCACCAGCAGAGTAATGGCAGGGGGTAGCGATACGCAGTATTTT.

J is TRBJ2-5 and V is TRBV5-1; possibly TRBD2 for D (6 bases). Germline V CDR1 and CDR2: SGHRS, YFSETQ. Trimming stripped 4 bases from V and 2 bases from J, with 12 bases between. The CDR3 totals 14 residues. The CDR3 reads CASSRAGIQETQYF. The CDR3 DNA follows: TGCGCCAGCAGCAGGGCGGGAATTCAAGAGACCCAGTACTTC. Using reference TRBV5-1 and TRBJ2-5 for the parts outside the CDR3, the full variable domain is KAGVTQTPRYLIKTRGQQVTLSCSPISGHRSVSWYQQTPGQGLQFLFEYFSETQRNKGNFPGRFSGRQFSNSRSEMNVSTLELGDSALYLCASSRAGIQETQYFGPGTRLLVL.

This clonotype showed up just once. The chain joins TRBV6-6 to TRBJ2-1, with D possibly matching TRBD2 (7 bases). Germline loops: CDR1 MNHNY, CDR2 SVGAGI (reference sequence). The V gene lost 0 bases and the J gene lost 7 bases, with 13 bases spanning the gap. The CDR3 is made up of 15 amino acids. Here the CDR3 reads CASSYSGGGQNEQFF. In DNA form, the CDR3 reads TGTGCCAGCAGTTACTCGGGGGGGGGGCAAAATGAGCAGTTCTTC.

This clonotype was seen a single time. A much larger clone sits a single nucleotide away, making a read error possible. The chain has TRBV11-2 and TRBJ2-1, with TRBD1 matching over 8 bases. The CDR3 totals 16 residues. The V gene's germline CDR1 is SGHAT and CDR2 FQNNGV. CDR3 in DNA: TGTGCCAGCAGCACCGTAGACAGGGGCCGTTACAATGGGCAGTTCTTC. Its protein product is CASSTVDRGRYNGQFF.

This clonotype was seen repeatedly, ten times or more. The chain links TRBV5-1 to TRBJ2-5, with 9 nucleotides matching TRBD1. The trim removed 6 bases at V and 2 bases at J, leaving 8 bases unmatched. Germline V gene data show CDR1 as SGHRS and CDR2 as YFSETQ. This CDR3 contains 15 residues. The CDR3 DNA is TGCGCCAGCACCCGAACAGGGGGCTTACAAGAGACCCAGTACTTC. It translates to CASTRTGGLQETQYF.

CDR3: CSASQLTGPSYKQYF. The CDR3 nucleotides are TGCAGTGCTAGCCAACTAACAGGGCCCTCCTACAAGCAGTACTTC. This rearrangement joins TRBV20-1 to TRBJ2-4, with D perhaps TRBD1 (6 bases). Germline lookup yields CDR1 DFQATT and CDR2 SNEGSKA (reference sequence). This CDR3 is built from 15 residues. With 3 bases removed from V and 13 bases from J, the gap between germline ends came to 25 bases.

This clonotype was seen just once. A read error is possible here, since a much larger clone lies one base away. The rearrangement uses TRBV29-1 and TRBJ2-5, with TRBD1 matching 8 bases. V lost 5 bases to trimming and J lost 11 bases; unmatched junction nucleotides: 13. CDR1 is SQVTM and CDR2 is ANQGSEA in the germline V gene. The CDR3 has 13 amino acids. CDR3 loop: CSVTGQVNNEQYF. The CDR3 DNA sequence: TGCAGCGTTACGGGACAGGTCAACAATGAGCAGTACTTC. The full variable domain, with the rest looked up from reference TRBV29-1 and TRBJ2-5, is SAVISQKPSRDICQRGTSLTIQCQVDSQVTMMFWYRQQPGQSLTLIATANQGSEATYESGFVIDKFPISRPNLTFSTLTVSNMSPEDSSIYLCSVTGQVNNEQYFGPGTRLLVL.

This clonotype turned up a few times. The V gene is TRBV7-9, the J gene TRBJ2-3, with a tentative D call TRBD1 (6 bases). Trimming removed 1 base at V and 0 bases at J, with 8 bases between. This CDR3 has 15 residues. Germline V gene sequence: CDR1 SEHNR, CDR2 FQNEAQ (reference sequence). DNA for the CDR3: TGTGCCAGCAGCTTAGGACAGGACAGCACAGATACGCAGTATTTT. Its protein is CASSLGQDSTDTQYF.